These 29 T cell receptor beta chains were sequenced from one sample in a study of CD8+ T cells in alopecia areata. The treatment is: oral pan-JAK inhibitor, 5-10 mg twice daily. Extracted RNA was reverse transcribed into cDNA, the sequencing template. Repertoires were generated with immunoSEQ multiplex PCR, while TCRdb's copy carries only in-frame clones and drops some. The profile shows some 130,000 clones, around 50% of them singletons. This material consisted of CD8+ T cells sorted from blood, taken at week 4, from a patient treated with tofacitinib. The receptors were gathered from a human donor with alopecia areata.

The V call is TRBV6-5, the J call TRBJ1-1, with a weak D call TRBD1 (5 bases). This CDR3 has 13 amino acids. The germline V and J ends were trimmed by 6 bases and 4 bases, with 12 bases remaining between them. Germline V CDR1 and CDR2: MNHEY, SVGAGI. The CDR3 nucleotides are TGTGCCAGCAGCGGACACGCGGGCACTGAAGCTTTCTTT. Residues: CASSGHAGTEAFF.

The chain employs TRBV18 and TRBJ2-7, with D uncertain. CDR3 length: 12 residues. Trimming shortened V by 2 bases and J by 6 bases, and 8 bases separated the two germline ends. Per the germline V gene, CDR1 is KGHSH and CDR2 is LQKENI. CDR3 amino acids: CASSPKGSEQYF. CDR3 DNA: TGTGCCAGCTCACCAAAGGGTTCCGAGCAGTACTTC. The full variable domain, completed using reference TRBV18 and TRBJ2-7, is NAGVMQNPRHLVRRRGQEARLRCSPMKGHSHVYWYRQLPEEGLKFMVYLQKENIIDESGMPKERFSAEFPKEGPSILRIQQVVRGDSAAYFCASSPKGSEQYFGPGTRLTVT.

The chain employs TRBV30 and TRBJ2-2, with 7 bases matching TRBD1. V trimming: 4 bases; J trimming: 7 bases; junction bases outside the gene matches: 3. From germline, CDR1 is GTSNPN and CDR2 SVGIG (reference sequence). The CDR3 is 12 residues long. CDR3 amino acids: CAWIGGHGELFF. The DNA for the CDR3 is TGTGCCTGGATAGGGGGCCACGGGGAGCTGTTTTTT. The complete variable domain, with remaining parts taken from reference TRBV30 and TRBJ2-2, reads SQTIHQWPATLVQPVGSPLSLECTVEGTSNPNLYWYRQAAGRGLQLLFYSVGIGQISSEVPQNLSASRPQDRQFILSSKKLLLSDSGFYLCAWIGGHGELFFGEGSRLTVL.

This clone showed up just once. The rearrangement uses TRBV7-8 and TRBJ2-7; 13 bases map to TRBD2. Trimming at V came to 5 bases and at J to 3 bases, leaving 7 bases not matched to a gene. The CDR3 sequence is 16 residues long. The V gene's germline CDR1 is SGHVS and CDR2 FQNEAQ. The CDR3 sequence is CASSPGLAGAGYEQYF. The DNA of the CDR3 is TGTGCCAGCAGCCCAGGACTAGCGGGGGCGGGCTACGAGCAGTACTTC.

V and J are TRBV30 and TRBJ1-2, with D possibly matching TRBD1 (5 bases). Trimming took off 3 bases at V and 3 bases at J, with 17 bases between the two ends. The CDR3 has 15 amino acids. Germline values: CDR1 GTSNPN, CDR2 SVGIG (reference sequence). CDR3 amino acids: CAWSWGEGPHYGYTF. CDR3 nucleotide sequence: TGTGCCTGGAGCTGGGGGGAGGGCCCTCACTATGGCTACACCTTC. Filled out from reference TRBV30 and TRBJ1-2, the complete variable domain reads SQTIHQWPATLVQPVGSPLSLECTVEGTSNPNLYWYRQAAGRGLQLLFYSVGIGQISSEVPQNLSASRPQDRQFILSSKKLLLSDSGFYLCAWSWGEGPHYGYTFGSGTRLTVV.

This clone was detected once. The chain links TRBV28 to TRBJ2-3; 10 nucleotides align to TRBD2. The length of the CDR3 is 16 residues. From germline, CDR1 is MDHEN and CDR2 SYDVKM. The V and J ends lost 1 base and 6 bases, in that order; junction bases with no gene match: 7. The CDR3 sequence: CASSLSSGGEADTQYF. CDR3 nucleotide sequence: TGTGCCAGCAGTTTATCGAGCGGGGGGGAAGCGGATACGCAGTATTTT.

Only one count was recorded for this clone. The chain couples TRBV7-9 to TRBJ2-7; 7 bases map to TRBD1. The CDR3 length is 15 residues. Germline V gene lookup returns CDR1 SEHNR and CDR2 FQNEAQ (reference sequence). V lost 4 bases, J lost 3 bases, and 9 bases stayed unmatched. Here the CDR3 reads CASSSDRAQGYEQYF. CDR3 bases: TGTGCCAGCAGCTCCGACAGGGCACAAGGCTACGAGCAGTACTTC.

This clone was recorded a few times. The rearrangement uses TRBV27 and TRBJ2-6; D call uncertain. Germline loops: CDR1 MNHEY, CDR2 SMNVEV (reference sequence). V dropped 5 bases and J dropped 0 bases, with 11 bases sitting between them. This CDR3 contains 16 residues. CDR3 region: CASSPDPFSGANVLTF. In nucleotides, the CDR3 is TGTGCCAGCAGTCCCGACCCCTTCTCTGGGGCCAACGTCCTGACTTTC.

This clone appeared many times. CDR3 protein: CASSADRGVGNTEAFF. As DNA, the CDR3 is TGTGCCAGCAGTGCCGACAGGGGAGTCGGTAACACTGAAGCTTTCTTT. V is TRBV2 and J is TRBJ1-1; 8 positions agree with TRBD1. Germline V lookup: CDR1 SNHLY, CDR2 FYNNEI. The length of the CDR3 is 16 residues. Trimming at V came to 4 bases and at J to 2 bases, leaving 9 bases not matched to a gene.

The chain has TRBV25-1 and TRBJ2-3; TRBD2 matches at 11 bases. V was clipped by 7 bases and J by 6 bases; unmatched bases: 15. CDR3 length equals 17 residues. Germline V gene data show CDR1 as MGHDK and CDR2 as SYGVNS. The CDR3 DNA reads TGTGCCAGCACCCTAGAGGGGACTAGCGGCTTATCGGATACGCAGTATTTT. The encoded protein is CASTLEGTSGLSDTQYF.

This chain joins TRBV19 and TRBJ2-7, with D perhaps TRBD1 (6 bases). Between the trimmed V and J ends, which lost 8 bases and 3 bases, there was a span of 17 bases. The CDR3 spans 14 residues. CDR1 and CDR2 (germline): LNHDA, SQIVND (reference sequence). The CDR3 nucleotides are TGTGCCAGTTGCCCCGACCGGGACAACTACGAGCAGTACTTC. Protein product: CASCPDRDNYEQYF. The complete variable domain, with remaining parts taken from reference TRBV19 and TRBJ2-7, reads DGGITQSPKYLFRKEGQNVTLSCEQNLNHDAMYWYRQDPGQGLRLIYYSQIVNDFQKGDIAEGYSVSREKKESFPLTVTSAQKNPTAFYLCASCPDRDNYEQYFGPGTRLTVT.

Notes on this clone: The same CDR3 arises from other DNA sequences in this sample as well. The chain is built from TRBV14 and TRBJ2-7; no firm D call. This CDR3 is built from 12 residues. CDR1 SGHDN and CDR2 FVKESK come from the germline V gene. The V gene lost 1 base and the J gene lost 3 bases, with 4 bases spanning the gap. The CDR3 loop is CASSQGGYEQYF. In nucleotides, the CDR3 is TGTGCCAGCAGCCAAGGGGGCTACGAGCAGTACTTC.

The chain employs TRBV5-6 and TRBJ2-5; a possible D gene is TRBD2 (5 bases). The J call may be mistaken, given a closer DNA end match to TRBJ2-7. Germline CDR1 and CDR2: SGHDT and YYEEEE. The CDR3 is 13 residues long. CDR3 nucleotides: TGTGCCAGCAGCTTTGGGGAGTCCTACGAGCAGTACTTC. It yields the protein CASSFGESYEQYF.

The chain links TRBV27 to TRBJ2-5; perhaps TRBD1 as D (6 bases). Per the germline V gene, CDR1 is MNHEY and CDR2 is SMNVEV (reference sequence). V lost 2 bases to trimming and J lost 5 bases, with 12 bases between them. This CDR3 is 14 amino acids long. The CDR3 DNA sequence: TGTGCCAGCAGTTTAGTCAGGGGTCATGAGACCCAGTACTTC. Its translation: CASSLVRGHETQYF.

This clone was detected a few times. The V gene is TRBV6-4, the J gene TRBJ2-3, with 14 bases fitting TRBD2. After removal of 5 bases from V and 6 bases from J, the junction contained 4 bases not matched to a gene. Per germline, CDR1 MRHNA and CDR2 SNTAGT. The CDR3 has 15 residues. CDR3 sequence: CASSRTSGGKDTQYF. CDR3 DNA: TGTGCCAGCAGTCGGACTAGCGGGGGGAAGGATACGCAGTATTTT.

J is TRBJ1-5 and V is TRBV9; perhaps TRBD1 as D (5 bases). The CDR3 is 14 residues long. Trimming took off 2 bases at V and 4 bases at J, with 10 bases between the two ends. Germline loops: CDR1 SGDLS, CDR2 YYNGEE. CDR3 nucleotide sequence: TGTGCCAGCAGCGTTACCGGGGGAAATCAGCCCCAGCATTTT. It is translated as CASSVTGGNQPQHF.

V is TRBV4-1 and J is TRBJ2-3; D unresolved. This CDR3 is built from 15 residues. Germline values: CDR1 MGHRA, CDR2 YSYEKL. V was cut by 2 bases and J by 2 bases, with 11 bases left in between. CDR3 region: CASSQRMGSTDTQYF. The CDR3 DNA follows: TGCGCCAGCAGCCAAAGGATGGGGTCCACAGATACGCAGTATTTT.

This clone was observed a single time. The V gene is TRBV27, the J gene TRBJ1-2; maybe TRBD1 (5 bases). Germline V gene data show CDR1 as MNHEY and CDR2 as SMNVEV (reference sequence). The CDR3 is 13 amino acids. The V end lost 6 bases, the J end lost 7 bases, and 15 bases lay between the germline ends. CDR3: CASRPGLLSGYTF. CDR3 coding DNA: TGTGCCAGCAGGCCGGGGCTTCTCTCTGGCTACACCTTC.

This clone appeared a few times. V usage is TRBV19 and J usage is TRBJ1-1, with 7 bases lining up with TRBD1. V gave up 3 bases and J gave up 5 bases; unmatched junction bases: 3. Germline loops: CDR1 LNHDA, CDR2 SQIVND (reference sequence). The CDR3 runs 13 residues. CDR3 loop: CASSMQGGTEAFF. In DNA form, the CDR3 reads TGTGCCAGTAGTATGCAGGGGGGTACTGAAGCTTTCTTT.

This clone was detected ten times or more. The chain uses TRBV7-6 and TRBJ1-4, with 9 bases aligning to TRBD1. V shed 6 bases, J shed 5 bases, and the junction held 7 bases outside the gene matches. Germline V lookup: CDR1 SGHVS, CDR2 FNYEAQ. This CDR3 is built from 15 residues. The CDR3 bases are TGTGCCAGCAGTCACGGGACAGGGAAAAATGAAAAACTGTTTTTT. Its protein product is CASSHGTGKNEKLFF.

The chain employs TRBV27 and TRBJ2-7; tentative D call: TRBD1 (6 bases). The CDR3 totals 15 residues. Germline-derived CDR1 and CDR2 are MNHEY and SMNVEV (reference sequence). The V end lost 0 bases, the J end lost 3 bases, and 12 bases lay between the germline ends. CDR3 sequence: CASSLSVDSFYEQYF. The CDR3 coding sequence is TGTGCCAGCAGTTTATCTGTGGACAGTTTCTACGAGCAGTACTTC.

This rearrangement joins TRBV29-1 to TRBJ1-6, with 10 bases lining up with TRBD1. The CDR3 totals 17 residues. Losses at the gene ends were 8 bases for V and 0 bases for J; bases not matched to a gene: 10. Per germline, CDR1 SQVTM and CDR2 ANQGSEA. Here the CDR3 reads CSLRQGASLSYNSPLHF. As DNA, the CDR3 is TGCAGCCTAAGACAGGGGGCGAGTCTCTCCTATAATTCACCCCTCCACTTT.

This clone was counted a few times. The genes are TRBV29-1 and TRBJ2-1; a weak D match, TRBD2 (5 bases). The CDR3 has 12 amino acids. CDR1 is SQVTM, CDR2 ANQGSEA, per germline. V lost 5 bases and J 9 bases, leaving 14 bases between the germline ends. The CDR3 loop reads CSVISGRIEQFF. CDR3 DNA sequence: TGCAGCGTTATAAGCGGACGAATTGAGCAGTTCTTC.

The chain combines TRBV7-9 with TRBJ2-7; 7 positions agree with TRBD1. V gave up 4 bases and J gave up 6 bases; unmatched junction bases: 9. The V gene's germline CDR1 is SEHNR and CDR2 FQNEAQ (reference sequence). The CDR3 totals 14 residues. The DNA for the CDR3 is TGTGCCAGCAGCTCGACCGAGGACAGGCTCGAGCAGTACTTC. Protein: CASSSTEDRLEQYF.

The rearrangement links TRBV6-1 to TRBJ1-1, with no clear D. V was shortened by 4 bases and J by 4 bases, with 10 bases between the two germline ends. Germline-derived CDR1 and CDR2 are MNHNS and SASEGT. The CDR3 sequence is 13 residues long. The CDR3 DNA reads as TGTGCCAGCAGTGTCCTGGGAGGCACTGAAGCTTTCTTT. It specifies CASSVLGGTEAFF.

This chain uses TRBV4-1 with TRBJ2-1; no clear D. This CDR3 has 15 amino acids. Germline loops: CDR1 MGHRA, CDR2 YSYEKL. Trimming took off 0 bases at V and 0 bases at J, with 6 bases between the two ends. The CDR3 sequence: CASSQDPSSYNEQFF. CDR3 sequence (DNA): TGCGCCAGCAGCCAAGACCCGAGCTCCTACAATGAGCAGTTCTTC.

This sequence joins TRBV2 and TRBJ1-2; D is unclear. CDR1 is SNHLY and CDR2 is FYNNEI in the germline V gene. With 4 bases removed from V and 4 bases from J, the gap between germline ends came to 10 bases. The CDR3 spans 13 residues. DNA for the CDR3: TGTGCCAGCAGTGGGGGTGTGGGCTATGGCTACACCTTC. It encodes CASSGGVGYGYTF.

This clone occurred a few times. The chain employs TRBV12-5 and TRBJ2-1; D gene uncertain. Trimming pared 2 bases from V and 7 bases from J, leaving 9 bases between. CDR3 size: 13 residues. Germline CDR1 LGHNT, CDR2 FRNRAP. The CDR3 is CASGLSSKNEQFF. CDR3 nucleotides: TGTGCTAGTGGTTTGTCCAGTAAGAATGAGCAGTTCTTC.

This clone came up many times. This chain joins TRBV7-2 and TRBJ2-3; D might be TRBD2 (5 bases). The CDR3 covers 14 residues. In germline, CDR1 is SGHTA, CDR2 FQGNSA. Deletions cut 2 bases from V and 3 bases from J, with 9 bases between. CDR3 amino acids: CASSLLGGTDTQYF. DNA of the CDR3: TGTGCCAGCAGCTTATTAGGAGGTACAGATACGCAGTATTTT.